The 22 T cell receptor beta chains listed next were all sequenced from one sample in a study of vaccination effects on CD4 cells after COVID-19. Their specific antigens are unknown. The method was immunoSEQ multiplex PCR; TCRdb's version includes in-frame clones alone and lacks a portion of them. The data contain roughly 35,000 clones, around 72% of them singletons. Subsequent to a culture period of nine to ten days, CD4+ T cells were isolated. Their SARS-CoV-2 infection, verified by PCR, occurred between March and December 2020. Two doses of either BNT162b2 or mRNA-1273 were given to each participant. The sequenced sample was CD4+ T cells from PBMCs cultured without peptide, obtained after COVID-19 vaccination. The receptors come from a human donor who had a prior SARS-CoV-2 infection.

This chain links TRBV7-8 with TRBJ2-7, with 7 bases lining up with TRBD1. J was trimmed by 5 bases and V by 4 bases; bases with no gene match: 2. Per the germline V gene, CDR1 is SGHVS and CDR2 is FQNEAQ. The CDR3 length is 12 residues. This CDR3 is CASSSQGNEQYF. The CDR3, as DNA: TGTGCCAGCAGCTCACAGGGGAACGAGCAGTACTTC.

This clone was picked up one time. This rearrangement joins TRBV13 to TRBJ1-1, with unresolved D. Germline V gene sequence: CDR1 PRHDT, CDR2 FYEKMQ (reference sequence). The CDR3 sequence is 15 residues long. Trimming removed 1 base at V and 1 base at J, with 10 bases between. The CDR3, as DNA: TGTGCCAGCAGCTTAGAGGGTAATTGGAACACTGAAGCTTTCTTT. Its translation is CASSLEGNWNTEAFF. The full variable domain, completed using reference TRBV13 and TRBJ1-1, is AAGVIQSPRHLIKEKRETATLKCYPIPRHDTVYWYQQGPGQDPQFLISFYEKMQSDKGSIPDRFSAQQFSDYHSELNMSSLELGDSALYFCASSLEGNWNTEAFFGQGTRLTVV.

J is TRBJ2-5 and V is TRBV5-1; tentatively, D is TRBD2 (5 bases). The V end lost 3 bases, the J end lost 2 bases, and 11 bases lay between the germline ends. The germline gives CDR1 SGHRS, CDR2 YFSETQ. This CDR3 is 14 amino acids long. The chain's CDR3 is CASSSVGEQETQYF. CDR3 in DNA: TGCGCCAGCAGCTCAGTCGGGGAACAAGAGACCCAGTACTTC.

The chain combines TRBV18 with TRBJ1-6, with 7 positions matching TRBD1. Germline CDR1 and CDR2: KGHSH and LQKENI. Trimming removed 1 base from V and 6 bases from J; junction bases left unmatched: 6. The CDR3 totals 16 residues. This CDR3 reads CASSPQGGRGNSPLHF. Here the CDR3 DNA reads TGTGCCAGCTCACCACAAGGGGGCCGGGGTAATTCACCCCTCCACTTT.

The J gene is TRBJ2-3, the V gene TRBV7-2; no reliable D call. The CDR3 extends over 12 amino acids. Germline V CDR1 and CDR2: SGHTA, FQGNSA. With 2 bases removed from V and 3 bases from J, the gap between germline ends came to 3 bases. Here the CDR3 reads CASSLPTDTQYF. The CDR3 DNA sequence: TGTGCCAGCAGCTTACCAACAGATACGCAGTATTTT.

This rearrangement joins TRBV6-5 to TRBJ1-2, with 7 bases lining up with TRBD1. CDR1 MNHEY and CDR2 SVGAGI come from the germline V gene. After removal of 6 bases from V and 7 bases from J, the junction contained 11 bases not matched to a gene. CDR3 length equals 14 residues. CDR3 DNA: TGTGCCAGCAGAAGGACAGGATTGTTGAGTGGCTACACCTTC. Translated, it gives CASRRTGLLSGYTF.

The rearrangement uses TRBV5-1 and TRBJ2-6, with 10 bases that match TRBD2. The CDR3 totals 18 residues. The germline V gene encodes CDR1 SGHRS and CDR2 YFSETQ. After removal of 4 bases from V and 3 bases from J, the junction contained 10 bases not matched to a gene. This CDR3 reads CASSVVPSGSFGANVLTF. The CDR3 bases are TGCGCCAGCAGCGTTGTTCCTAGCGGGAGCTTTGGGGCCAACGTCCTGACTTTC.

The chain combines TRBV7-8 with TRBJ2-1; D is uncertain. Trimming removed 2 bases from V and 5 bases from J, with 7 bases in between. CDR1 and CDR2 (germline): SGHVS, FQNEAQ. This CDR3 is 13 amino acids long. The CDR3 loop is CASSLRKDNEQFF. CDR3 DNA sequence: TGTGCCAGCAGCTTAAGGAAAGACAATGAGCAGTTCTTC.

This clone has only one observation. The CDR3 coding sequence is TGTGCCAGCAGCTTACTTCCGGACCCCTGGTGGACCCAGTACTTC. Residues: CASSLLPDPWWTQYF. The chain couples TRBV11-3 to TRBJ2-5, with D hard to call. Looked up from germline, CDR1 is SGHNT and CDR2 is YENEEA. Deletions cut 2 bases from V and 7 bases from J, with 17 bases between. The CDR3 length is 15 residues.

V and J are TRBV30 and TRBJ2-7; no clear D gene. V was shortened by 2 bases and J by 5 bases, with 7 bases between the two germline ends. Per germline, CDR1 GTSNPN and CDR2 SVGIG (reference sequence). This CDR3 contains 11 residues. CDR3 region: CAWSWGDEQYF. The CDR3 nucleotides are TGTGCCTGGAGTTGGGGTGACGAGCAGTACTTC. The complete variable domain, with remaining parts taken from reference TRBV30 and TRBJ2-7, reads SQTIHQWPATLVQPVGSPLSLECTVEGTSNPNLYWYRQAAGRGLQLLFYSVGIGQISSEVPQNLSASRPQDRQFILSSKKLLLSDSGFYLCAWSWGDEQYFGPGTRLTVT.

The gene calls are TRBV7-2 and TRBJ2-4, with 8 bases that match TRBD1. In germline, CDR1 is SGHTA, CDR2 FQGNSA. J lost 7 bases, V lost 8 bases, and 7 bases had no gene match. The CDR3 length is 13 residues. In DNA, the CDR3 is TGTGCCAGCGGGACAGGAGGTAACAACATTCAGTACTTC. Amino acid sequence: CASGTGGNNIQYF.

The chain uses TRBV9 and TRBJ2-7, with a weak D call TRBD2 (7 bases). Germline-derived CDR1 and CDR2 are SGDLS and YYNGEE. The CDR3 contains 16 residues. The V end lost 5 bases, the J end lost 3 bases, and 21 bases lay between the germline ends. The CDR3 DNA sequence: TGTGCCAGCAGTCGAAGCGGGGACATCCGCTTCTACGAGCAGTACTTC. It encodes CASSRSGDIRFYEQYF.

The sample holds a few counts of this clone. The chain combines TRBV19 with TRBJ1-2; no reliable D call. CDR3 size: 14 residues. Trimming left V 7 bases short and J 4 bases short, with 16 bases between. Germline loops: CDR1 LNHDA, CDR2 SQIVND (reference sequence). The CDR3 region is CASTTDPPFYGYTF. For the CDR3, the DNA is TGTGCCAGTACCACGGACCCTCCCTTCTATGGCTACACCTTC.

This clone was seen only once. The junction differs from germline at one of its ends, possibly a read error. V usage is TRBV7-7 and J usage is TRBJ2-1; D uncertain. The CDR3 runs 13 residues. Germline V CDR1 and CDR2: SSHAT, FNYEAQ (reference sequence). CDR3 amino acids: CASSLSPSFEQFF. For the CDR3, the DNA is TGTGCTAGCAGCTTATCTCCTTCTTTTGAGCAGTTCTTC.

This rearrangement joins TRBV7-9 to TRBJ2-3, with D uncertain. Germline values: CDR1 SEHNR, CDR2 FQNEAQ (reference sequence). Trimming removed 0 bases from V and 6 bases from J, with 13 bases in between. The CDR3 runs 15 residues. CDR3 sequence reads: CASSLAETTTDTQYF. DNA of the CDR3: TGTGCCAGCAGCTTAGCGGAGACAACCACCGATACGCAGTATTTT.

This rearrangement joins TRBV6-5 to TRBJ1-2; no clear D gene. This CDR3 is 14 amino acids long. Trimming pared 2 bases from V and 7 bases from J, leaving 14 bases between. Germline values: CDR1 MNHEY, CDR2 SVGAGI. The CDR3 reads CASSYLPRVIGYTF. DNA for the CDR3: TGTGCCAGCAGTTACCTCCCAAGGGTCATTGGCTACACCTTC.

The chain employs TRBV4-2 and TRBJ2-1, with TRBD2 matching 7 bases. Germline V lookup: CDR1 LGHNA, CDR2 YNFKEQ. With V trimmed by 4 bases and J by 2 bases, 11 bases remained unmatched. The CDR3 runs to 17 residues. The CDR3 DNA reads as TGTGCCAGCAGCCCCCTGGCCGGGGGGAGAGCCTACAATGAGCAGTTCTTC. Its translation: CASSPLAGGRAYNEQFF.

This clone was recorded a few times. The chain carries TRBV7-2 and TRBJ2-7, with a weak D call TRBD2 (6 bases). CDR1 is SGHTA, CDR2 FQGNSA, per germline. V was trimmed by 5 bases and J by 6 bases, leaving 14 bases between them. This CDR3 has 13 amino acids. CDR3 amino acids: CASSLGSTSEQYF. The CDR3 nucleotides are TGTGCCAGCAGCCTCGGGAGTACGAGCGAGCAGTACTTC.

The chain has TRBV7-2 and TRBJ2-7, with a possible D match to TRBD1 (5 bases). This CDR3 contains 17 residues. V lost 0 bases and J lost 4, with 19 bases in between. Germline loops: CDR1 SGHTA, CDR2 FQGNSA. The CDR3 loop is CASSLALSAGHPYEQYF. CDR3 in DNA: TGTGCCAGCAGCTTAGCACTTTCTGCCGGACACCCATACGAGCAGTACTTC.

The chain joins TRBV6-5 to TRBJ2-1; 7 nucleotides align to TRBD1. This CDR3 comprises 14 residues. The ends lost 2 bases at V and 9 bases at J; junction bases unmatched: 7. From germline, CDR1 is MNHEY and CDR2 SVGAGI. CDR3 nucleotides: TGTGCCAGCAGTTACACCGACAGGGAGAGTGAGCAGTTCTTC. Protein: CASSYTDRESEQFF.

V is TRBV4-2 and J is TRBJ1-2, with a weak D call TRBD1 (5 bases). The V gene's germline CDR1 is LGHNA and CDR2 YNFKEQ. V was trimmed by 2 bases and J by 3 bases, leaving 10 bases between them. CDR3 length: 14 amino acids. The CDR3 nucleotides read TGTGCCAGCAGCCAACCGACAGAAGACTATGGCTACACCTTC. Residues: CASSQPTEDYGYTF.

V is TRBV12-3 or TRBV12-4 and J is TRBJ2-7, with TRBD2 identical over 7 bases. This CDR3 region has 11 residues. Unmatched junction bases numbered 4, after V lost 8 bases and J lost 6 bases. In DNA, the CDR3 is TGTGCCAGCGGGGGGGAGTCCGAGCAGTACTTC. It specifies CASGGESEQYF.